One sample yielded the 15 T cell receptor beta chains listed below, sequenced in a study of shared clonotypes between healthy human individuals. Measured with immunoSEQ multiplex PCR; TCRdb has only the in-frame clones, and not every one. Of over a million clones in the sample, 65% to 80% were seen once. Input material: memory CD4+ T cells sorted from blood. Specified subset: CD45RA-negative fraction. The receptor source for this set is a man between 18 and 29 years old in good health.

The CDR3 sequence is CASKDRTFYGYTF. The DNA for the CDR3 is TGTGCCAGTAAGGACAGGACCTTCTATGGCTACACCTTC. The chain carries TRBV19 and TRBJ1-2; the match to TRBD1 covers 7 bases. The V gene's germline CDR1 is LNHDA and CDR2 SQIVND (reference sequence). This CDR3 has 13 amino acids. V shed 7 bases and J 4 bases; nucleotides not matched to a gene: 6. The full variable domain, rest sourced from reference TRBV19 and TRBJ1-2, is DGGITQSPKYLFRKEGQNVTLSCEQNLNHDAMYWYRQDPGQGLRLIYYSQIVNDFQKGDIAEGYSVSREKKESFPLTVTSAQKNPTAFYLCASKDRTFYGYTFGSGTRLTVV.

The chain employs TRBV30 and TRBJ1-5; D perhaps matches TRBD1 (5 bases). There are 13 residues in the CDR3. Trimming removed 5 bases from V and 2 bases from J, with 10 bases in between. Looked up from germline, CDR1 is GTSNPN and CDR2 is SVGIG (reference sequence). As DNA, the CDR3 is TGTGCCTGGGATCTGGGGGGCAATCAGCCCCAGCATTTT. Amino acid sequence: CAWDLGGNQPQHF.

The chain couples TRBV4-3 to TRBJ1-4; unclear D gene. The length of the CDR3 is 13 residues. V gave up 1 base and J gave up 7 bases, with 7 bases separating them. Germline CDR1 LGHNA, CDR2 YSLEER. The CDR3 protein is CASSQAKSEKLFF. Written as DNA, the CDR3 is TGCGCCAGCAGCCAAGCTAAATCTGAAAAACTGTTTTTT.

This sequence joins TRBV7-2 and TRBJ2-5; no clear D. V lost 7 bases and J lost 0, with 6 bases in between. The CDR3 runs 12 residues. The germline V gene has CDR1 SGHTA and CDR2 FQGNSA. The CDR3 protein is CASTPYQETQYF. CDR3 sequence (DNA): TGTGCCAGCACCCCGTACCAAGAGACCCAGTACTTC.

V is TRBV9 and J is TRBJ2-3; the D call may be TRBD1 or TRBD2 (5 bases each). The CDR3 spans 14 residues. Trimming removed 7 bases from V and 0 bases from J, with 12 bases in between. Per germline, CDR1 SGDLS and CDR2 YYNGEE. CDR3 bases: TGTGCCAGCGATCCGGGACGCAGCACAGATACGCAGTATTTT. Protein sequence: CASDPGRSTDTQYF.

The chain links TRBV5-1 to TRBJ2-7; the match to TRBD2 covers 8 bases. In germline, CDR1 is SGHRS, CDR2 YFSETQ. Unmatched junction bases numbered 5, after V lost 5 bases and J lost 4 bases. The CDR3 spans 13 residues. CDR3 sequence: CASRPGLDYEQYF. The CDR3 DNA follows: TGCGCCAGCAGGCCGGGACTAGATTACGAGCAGTACTTC.

The chain uses TRBV9 and TRBJ2-4; D unclear. Between the trimmed V and J ends, which lost 0 bases and 0 bases, there was a span of 13 bases. Germline CDR1 is SGDLS and CDR2 is YYNGEE. CDR3 length: 17 amino acids. CDR3 sequence (DNA): TGTGCCAGCAGCGTAGAGCCGGGCCAGAAAGCCAAAAACATTCAGTACTTC. Encoded protein: CASSVEPGQKAKNIQYF. Combining the CDR3 with reference TRBV9 and TRBJ2-4 gives the whole variable domain DSGVTQTPKHLITATGQRVTLRCSPRSGDLSVYWYQQSLDQGLQFLIQYYNGEERAKGNILERFSAQQFPDLHSELNLSSLELGDSALYFCASSVEPGQKAKNIQYFGAGTRLSVL.

The chain joins TRBV5-1 to TRBJ2-1, with D maybe TRBD2 (6 bases). This CDR3 contains 17 residues. Germline CDR1 reads SGHRS; CDR2 reads YFSETQ. Deletions cut 2 bases from V and 10 bases from J, with 25 bases between. CDR3 bases: TGCGCCAGCAGCTTCCAACCGATCCAAAGTAGCGGAGGAGAGCAGTTCTTC. This encodes CASSFQPIQSSGGEQFF.

For this clone: The same CDR3 can be traced to other DNA sequences in this sample. This chain joins TRBV29-1 and TRBJ2-7; unclear D gene. This CDR3 contains 12 residues. The V end was cut by 0 bases, the J end by 0 bases, with 3 bases between. Germline CDR1 SQVTM, CDR2 ANQGSEA. The CDR3 protein is CSVEDSSYEQYF. CDR3 coding DNA: TGCAGCGTTGAAGATAGCTCCTACGAGCAGTACTTC.

This clone has just one count. This chain uses TRBV2 with TRBJ2-5; 11 bases align to TRBD1. The CDR3 consists of 16 residues. The germline gives CDR1 SNHLY, CDR2 FYNNEI. Trimming removed 6 bases from V and 4 bases from J; junction bases left unmatched: 10. CDR3: CASRDRTGGNRETQYF. The CDR3 DNA is TGTGCCAGCAGGGATCGGACAGGGGGCAATCGAGAGACCCAGTACTTC.

This chain joins TRBV4-3 and TRBJ1-4; D perhaps matches TRBD1 (6 bases). The germline CDR1 and CDR2 sequences are LGHNA and YSLEER. The CDR3 is made up of 16 amino acids. The germline V and J ends were trimmed by 7 bases and 3 bases, with 18 bases remaining between them. The CDR3 region is CASNAGGVGANEKLFF. Written as DNA, the CDR3 is TGCGCCAGCAACGCGGGGGGCGTAGGGGCTAATGAAAAACTGTTTTTT.

This chain links TRBV6-1 with TRBJ1-3; D might be TRBD1 (5 bases). Trimming stripped 5 bases from V and 0 bases from J, with 11 bases between. This CDR3 is 15 amino acids long. CDR1 is MNHNS and CDR2 is SASEGT in the germline V gene. The CDR3 loop is CASSLGGYSGNTIYF. CDR3 bases: TGTGCCAGCAGTTTGGGGGGTTACTCTGGAAACACCATATATTTT.

The chain couples TRBV7-9 to TRBJ2-3; 9 bases match TRBD1. Trimming at V came to 4 bases and at J to 0 bases, leaving 5 bases not matched to a gene. The CDR3 extends over 16 amino acids. Germline loops: CDR1 SEHNR, CDR2 FQNEAQ (reference sequence). The CDR3 protein is CASSYLGTGSTDTQYF. The CDR3, as DNA: TGTGCCAGCAGCTATCTCGGGACAGGGAGCACAGATACGCAGTATTTT.

In DNA form, the CDR3 reads TGTGCCAGCAGCGTACGAGGGGCAACTAATGAAAAACTGTTTTTT. It translates to CASSVRGATNEKLFF. The chain uses TRBV9 and TRBJ1-4, with D maybe TRBD1 (5 bases). Trimming took 1 base from V and 0 from J, leaving 7 bases between them. The CDR3 is 15 residues long. Germline values: CDR1 SGDLS, CDR2 YYNGEE.

Only a few counts were recorded for this clone. V is TRBV7-9 and J is TRBJ1-1; D not resolved. Germline V lookup: CDR1 SEHNR, CDR2 FQNEAQ (reference sequence). The germline V and J ends were trimmed by 0 bases and 1 base, with 6 bases remaining between them. The length of the CDR3 is 14 residues. CDR3 sequence: CASSLARGNTEAFF. The CDR3 DNA is TGTGCCAGCAGCTTAGCCCGGGGGAACACTGAAGCTTTCTTT. The full variable domain, with the rest looked up from reference TRBV7-9 and TRBJ1-1, is DTGVSQNPRHKITKRGQNVTFRCDPISEHNRLYWYRQTLGQGPEFLTYFQNEAQLEKSRLLSDRFSAERPKGSFSTLEIQRTEQGDSAMYLCASSLARGNTEAFFGQGTRLTVV.